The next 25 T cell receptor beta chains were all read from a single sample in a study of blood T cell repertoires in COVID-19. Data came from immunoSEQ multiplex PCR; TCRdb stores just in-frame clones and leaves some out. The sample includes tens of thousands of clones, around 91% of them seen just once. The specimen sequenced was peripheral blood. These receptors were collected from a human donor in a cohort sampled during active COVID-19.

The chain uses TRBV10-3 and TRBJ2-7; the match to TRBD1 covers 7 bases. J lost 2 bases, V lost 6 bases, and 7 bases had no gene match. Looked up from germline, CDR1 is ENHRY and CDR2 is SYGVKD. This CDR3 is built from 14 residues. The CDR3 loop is CAISRTGQAYEQYF. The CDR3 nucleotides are TGTGCCATCAGCCGGACAGGACAGGCCTACGAGCAGTACTTC.

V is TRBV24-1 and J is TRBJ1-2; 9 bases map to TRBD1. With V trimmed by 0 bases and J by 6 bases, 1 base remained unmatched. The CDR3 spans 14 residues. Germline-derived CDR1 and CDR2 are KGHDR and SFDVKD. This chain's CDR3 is CATSDLRTGDGYTF. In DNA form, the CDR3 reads TGTGCCACCAGTGATTTGAGGACAGGGGATGGCTACACCTTC.

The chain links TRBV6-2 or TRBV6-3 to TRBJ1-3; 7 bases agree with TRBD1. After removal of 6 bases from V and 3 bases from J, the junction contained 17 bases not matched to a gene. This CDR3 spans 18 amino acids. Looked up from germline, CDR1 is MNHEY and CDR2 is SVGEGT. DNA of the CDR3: TGTGCCAGCAGCAAACTTGACAGGGCACCTTTTGATGGAAACACCATATATTTT. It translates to CASSKLDRAPFDGNTIYF.

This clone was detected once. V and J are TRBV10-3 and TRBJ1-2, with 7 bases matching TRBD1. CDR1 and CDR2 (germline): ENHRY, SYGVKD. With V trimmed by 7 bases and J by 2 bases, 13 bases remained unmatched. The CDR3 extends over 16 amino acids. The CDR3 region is CAIKETPGQKNYGYTF. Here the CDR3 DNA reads TGTGCCATCAAAGAAACACCGGGACAGAAAAACTATGGCTACACCTTC.

CDR3 protein: CASSINGATEAFF. CDR3 nucleotides: TGTGCCAGTAGTATAAATGGGGCCACTGAAGCTTTCTTT. V usage is TRBV19 and J usage is TRBJ1-1; a possible D gene is TRBD1 (5 bases). The CDR3 length is 13 residues. Germline V gene data show CDR1 as LNHDA and CDR2 as SQIVND (reference sequence). V was clipped by 2 bases and J by 4 bases, with 8 bases between them. Together with reference TRBV19 and TRBJ1-1, the CDR3 gives the full variable domain: DGGITQSPKYLFRKEGQNVTLSCEQNLNHDAMYWYRQDPGQGLRLIYYSQIVNDFQKGDIAEGYSVSREKKESFPLTVTSAQKNPTAFYLCASSINGATEAFFGQGTRLTVV.

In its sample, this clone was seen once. This CDR3 is CATSDFSTGELFF. The DNA for the CDR3 is TGTGCCACCAGTGATTTTAGCACCGGGGAGCTGTTTTTT. The chain links TRBV24-1 to TRBJ2-2; D is ambiguous. V lost 1 base to trimming and J lost 4 bases, with 3 bases between them. The CDR3 has 13 residues. Germline lookup yields CDR1 KGHDR and CDR2 SFDVKD.

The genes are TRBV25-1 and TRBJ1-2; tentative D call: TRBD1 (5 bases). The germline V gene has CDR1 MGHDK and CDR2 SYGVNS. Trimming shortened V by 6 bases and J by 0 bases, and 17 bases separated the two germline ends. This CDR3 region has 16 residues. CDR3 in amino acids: CASSPEVGQANYGYTF. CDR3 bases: TGTGCCAGCAGCCCAGAGGTGGGGCAAGCTAACTATGGCTACACCTTC.

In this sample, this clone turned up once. The CDR3 sequence is CASSFTGLTGIYEQYF. DNA for the CDR3: TGTGCCAGCAGTTTCACGGGCCTTACGGGAATCTACGAGCAGTACTTC. V usage is TRBV27 and J usage is TRBJ2-7, with D possibly matching TRBD2 (5 bases). The CDR3 length is 16 residues. The V end was cut by 3 bases, the J end by 3 bases, with 18 bases between. Germline CDR1 and CDR2: MNHEY and SMNVEV (reference sequence).

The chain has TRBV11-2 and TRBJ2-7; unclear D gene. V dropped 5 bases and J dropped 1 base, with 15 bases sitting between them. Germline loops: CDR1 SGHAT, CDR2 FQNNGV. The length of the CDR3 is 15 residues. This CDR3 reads CASSHIRGESYEQYF. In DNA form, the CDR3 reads TGTGCCAGCAGCCACATACGCGGCGAGTCCTACGAGCAGTACTTC.

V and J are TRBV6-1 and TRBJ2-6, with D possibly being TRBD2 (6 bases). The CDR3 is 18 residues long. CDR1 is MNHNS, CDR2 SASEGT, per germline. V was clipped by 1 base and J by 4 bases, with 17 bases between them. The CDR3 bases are TGTGCCAGCAGTGAAGTTTGGACGGGAGAAGCAGGGGCCAACGTCCTGACTTTC. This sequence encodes CASSEVWTGEAGANVLTF.

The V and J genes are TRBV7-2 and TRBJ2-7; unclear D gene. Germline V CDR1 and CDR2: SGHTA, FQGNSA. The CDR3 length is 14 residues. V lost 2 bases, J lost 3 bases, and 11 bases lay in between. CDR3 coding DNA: TGTGCCAGCAGCTTACCTGGCAGATACTACGAGCAGTACTTC. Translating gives CASSLPGRYYEQYF.

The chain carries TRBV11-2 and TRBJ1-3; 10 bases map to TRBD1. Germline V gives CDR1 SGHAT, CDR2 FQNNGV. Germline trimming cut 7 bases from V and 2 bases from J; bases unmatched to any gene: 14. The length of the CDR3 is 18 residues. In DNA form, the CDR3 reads TGTGCCAGCAAACCGGGACAGGGGAACCCAGCTCCTGGAAACACCATATATTTT. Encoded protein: CASKPGQGNPAPGNTIYF.

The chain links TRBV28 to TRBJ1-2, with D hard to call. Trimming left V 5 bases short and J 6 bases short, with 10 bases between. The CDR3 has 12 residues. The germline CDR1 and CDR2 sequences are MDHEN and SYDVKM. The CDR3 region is CASSHLGDGYTF. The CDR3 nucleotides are TGTGCCAGCAGTCATCTGGGCGATGGCTACACCTTC.

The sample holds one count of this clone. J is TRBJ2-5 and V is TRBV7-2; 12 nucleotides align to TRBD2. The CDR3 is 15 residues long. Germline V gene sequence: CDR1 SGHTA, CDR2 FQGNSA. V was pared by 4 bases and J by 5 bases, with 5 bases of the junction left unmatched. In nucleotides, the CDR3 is TGTGCCAGCAGCTCTAGCGGGGGGGCCCAGGAGACCCAGTACTTC. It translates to CASSSSGGAQETQYF.

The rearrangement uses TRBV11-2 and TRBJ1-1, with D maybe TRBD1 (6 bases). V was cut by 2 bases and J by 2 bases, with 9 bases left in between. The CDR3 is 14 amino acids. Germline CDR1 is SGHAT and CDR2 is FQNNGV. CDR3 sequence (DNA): TGTGCCAGCAGCTTATTTGGGACAAACACTGAAGCTTTCTTT. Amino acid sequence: CASSLFGTNTEAFF.

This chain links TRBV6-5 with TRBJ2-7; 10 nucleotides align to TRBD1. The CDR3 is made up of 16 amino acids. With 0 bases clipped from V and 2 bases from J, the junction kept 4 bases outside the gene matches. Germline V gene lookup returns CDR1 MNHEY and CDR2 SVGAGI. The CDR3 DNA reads TGTGCCAGCAGTTACTCCCCGGACAGGGGGGCCTACGAGCAGTACTTC. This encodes CASSYSPDRGAYEQYF.

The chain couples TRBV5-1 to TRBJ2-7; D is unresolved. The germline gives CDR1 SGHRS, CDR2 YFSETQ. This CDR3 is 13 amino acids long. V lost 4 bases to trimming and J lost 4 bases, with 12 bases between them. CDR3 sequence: CASSLRSVYEQYF. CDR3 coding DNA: TGCGCCAGCAGCCTCCGTTCGGTGTACGAGCAGTACTTC. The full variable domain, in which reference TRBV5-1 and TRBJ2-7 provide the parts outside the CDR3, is KAGVTQTPRYLIKTRGQQVTLSCSPISGHRSVSWYQQTPGQGLQFLFEYFSETQRNKGNFPGRFSGRQFSNSRSEMNVSTLELGDSALYLCASSLRSVYEQYFGPGTRLTVT.

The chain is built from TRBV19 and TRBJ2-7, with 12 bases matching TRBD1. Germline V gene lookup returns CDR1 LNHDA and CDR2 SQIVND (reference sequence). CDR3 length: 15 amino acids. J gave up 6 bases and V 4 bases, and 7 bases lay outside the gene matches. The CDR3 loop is CASSTTGTGGAEQYF. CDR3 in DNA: TGTGCCAGTAGTACTACCGGGACAGGGGGCGCCGAGCAGTACTTC.

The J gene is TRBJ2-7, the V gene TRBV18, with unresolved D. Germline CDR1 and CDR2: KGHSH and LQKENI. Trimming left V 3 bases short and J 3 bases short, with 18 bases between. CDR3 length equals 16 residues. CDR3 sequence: CASSPFQHDSHYEQYF. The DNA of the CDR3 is TGTGCCAGCTCACCCTTCCAACATGACTCCCACTACGAGCAGTACTTC. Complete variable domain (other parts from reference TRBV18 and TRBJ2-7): NAGVMQNPRHLVRRRGQEARLRCSPMKGHSHVYWYRQLPEEGLKFMVYLQKENIIDESGMPKERFSAEFPKEGPSILRIQQVVRGDSAAYFCASSPFQHDSHYEQYFGPGTRLTVT.

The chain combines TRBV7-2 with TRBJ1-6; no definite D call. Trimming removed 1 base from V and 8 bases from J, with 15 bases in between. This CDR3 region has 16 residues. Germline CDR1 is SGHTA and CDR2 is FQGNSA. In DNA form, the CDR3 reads TGTGCCAGCAGCTTAGTTGGGCGTCACGGATATTCACCCCTCCACTTT. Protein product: CASSLVGRHGYSPLHF.

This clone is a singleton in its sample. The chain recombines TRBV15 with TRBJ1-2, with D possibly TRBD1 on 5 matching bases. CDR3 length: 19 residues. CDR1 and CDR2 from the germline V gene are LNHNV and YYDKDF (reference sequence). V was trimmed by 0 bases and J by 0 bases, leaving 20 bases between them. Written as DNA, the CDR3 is TGTGCCACCAGCAGAGATGGAAGGCAGGGTGCATCTCCTAACTATGGCTACACCTTC. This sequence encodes CATSRDGRQGASPNYGYTF. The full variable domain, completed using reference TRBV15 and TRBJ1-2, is DAMVIQNPRYQVTQFGKPVTLSCSQTLNHNVMYWYQQKSSQAPKLLFHYYDKDFNNEADTPDNFQSRRPNTSFCFLDIRSPGLGDTAMYLCATSRDGRQGASPNYGYTFGSGTRLTVV.

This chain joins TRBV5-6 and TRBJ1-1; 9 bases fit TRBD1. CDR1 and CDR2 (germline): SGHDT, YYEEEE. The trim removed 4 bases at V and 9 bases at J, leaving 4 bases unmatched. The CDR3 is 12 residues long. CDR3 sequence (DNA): TGTGCCAGCAGCCCCGGACAGGGGCAAGCTTTCTTT. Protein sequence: CASSPGQGQAFF.

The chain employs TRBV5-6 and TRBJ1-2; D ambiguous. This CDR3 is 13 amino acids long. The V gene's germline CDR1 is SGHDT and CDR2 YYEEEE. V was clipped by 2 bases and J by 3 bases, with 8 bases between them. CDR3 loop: CASSLPGDYGYTF. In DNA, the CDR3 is TGTGCCAGCAGCTTACCCGGTGACTATGGCTACACCTTC.

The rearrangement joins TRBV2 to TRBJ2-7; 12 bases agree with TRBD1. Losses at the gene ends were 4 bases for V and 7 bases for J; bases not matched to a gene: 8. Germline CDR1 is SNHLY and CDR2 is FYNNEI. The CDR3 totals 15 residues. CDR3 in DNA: TGTGCCAGCAGTGGCCGGGACAGGGGGCCGAGAGAGCAGTACTTC. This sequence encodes CASSGRDRGPREQYF.

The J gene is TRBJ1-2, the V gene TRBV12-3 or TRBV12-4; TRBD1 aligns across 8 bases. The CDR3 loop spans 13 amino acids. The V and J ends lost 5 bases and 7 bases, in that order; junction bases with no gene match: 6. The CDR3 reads CASSPGGPPGYTF. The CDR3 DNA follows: TGTGCCAGCAGTCCAGGGGGCCCTCCTGGCTACACCTTC.